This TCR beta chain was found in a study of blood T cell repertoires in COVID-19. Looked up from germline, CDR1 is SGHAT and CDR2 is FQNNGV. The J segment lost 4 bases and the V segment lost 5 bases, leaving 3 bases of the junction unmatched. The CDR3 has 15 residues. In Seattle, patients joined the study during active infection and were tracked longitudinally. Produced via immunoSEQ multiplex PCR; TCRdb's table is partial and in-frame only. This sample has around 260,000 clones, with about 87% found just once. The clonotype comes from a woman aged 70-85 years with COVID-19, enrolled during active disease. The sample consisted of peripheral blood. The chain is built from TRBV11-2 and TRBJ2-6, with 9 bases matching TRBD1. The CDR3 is CASSRTGAGANVLTF. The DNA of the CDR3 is TGTGCCAGCAGCCGGACAGGGGCCGGGGCCAACGTCCTGACTTTC.